This T cell receptor beta chain emerged from a study of blood T cell repertoires in COVID-19. At the level of the study: Whether acute or convalescent, the COVID-19 samples came from the United States, Italy and Spain. Sources were T cells, B-cell-depleted T cells, or PBMCs; the material itself was cDNA or gDNA.

Clinical history reported by participants formed the basis on which cohorts were assigned. CDR1 is SQVTM and CDR2 is ANQGSEA in the germline V gene. The CDR3 sequence is 13 residues long. V lost 6 bases and J 0 bases, leaving 11 bases between the germline ends. Original analysis: Reference gene primer amplification yielded estimated nucleated cell counts. Sequencing was performed with immunoSEQ multiplex PCR; in TCRdb, only in-frame clones are kept and a portion is missing. V and J calls and clone size are copied from that table; D and trimming were computed from the DNA. The table shows about 480,000 clones, with roughly 85% occurring only once.

The chain employs TRBV29-1 and TRBJ1-1; D gene ambiguous. The origin of this receptor is a woman aged 18-29 years with acute COVID-19. Sequencing input: PBMCs or T cells enriched from blood (not recorded which). The CDR3 DNA is TGCAGCGTGAAAAGCCCCATGAACACTGAAGCTTTCTTT. Translating it yields CSVKSPMNTEAFF.